This passage covers 21 T cell receptor beta chains from one sample sequenced in a study of lung T cells in sarcoidosis with Löfgren's syndrome. Each CDR3 protein is one row after TCRdb ran MiXCR on the reads. The table includes some 65,000 distinct CDR3 sequences, approximately 21% detected once. Sequenced: CD4+ T cells from PBMCs. Receptors were obtained from a human donor with sarcoidosis (Löfgren's syndrome or another form), or a control subject (not recorded which).

This clonotype is classed as medium-sized. The V gene is TRBV6-1, the J gene TRBJ2-3, with 9 nucleotides matching TRBD2. Per germline, CDR1 MNHNS and CDR2 SASEGT. Trimming took 5 bases from V and 4 from J; bases not matched to a gene: 4. The CDR3 loop spans 14 amino acids. CDR3 coding DNA: TGTGCCAGCAGTCAACGACTAGCGGCAGATACGCAGTATTTT. This encodes CASSQRLAADTQYF.

This clonotype was recorded at least ten times. The chain employs TRBV6-1 and TRBJ1-1, with D maybe TRBD1 (5 bases). The CDR3 spans 14 residues. CDR1 and CDR2 from the germline V gene are MNHNS and SASEGT. Deletions cut 5 bases from V and 2 bases from J, with 12 bases between. DNA for the CDR3: TGTGCCAGCAGTTCTGGGGGGATAAACACTGAAGCTTTCTTT. Translation: CASSSGGINTEAFF.

A remark on this clonotype: This clone may be a read error of a much larger clone one base away. J is TRBJ2-7 and V is TRBV15, with D unclear. CDR1 LNHNV and CDR2 YYDKDF come from the germline V gene (reference sequence). The CDR3 has 12 amino acids. Here the CDR3 reads CAASRENHEQYV. CDR3 in DNA: TGTGCCGCCAGCAGAGAAAACCACGAGCAGTACGTC.

This clonotype was picked up a small number of times. The chain has TRBV9 and TRBJ2-3; D gene ambiguous. Germline loops: CDR1 SGDLS, CDR2 YYNGEE. The CDR3 totals 12 residues. V was trimmed by 0 bases and J by 9 bases, leaving 8 bases between them. Written as DNA, the CDR3 is TGTGCCAGCAGCGTAGATATCAACACGCAGTATTTT. Translated: CASSVDINTQYF.

Points on this clonotype: A much larger clone lies a single base off, so this may be a read error. The chain recombines TRBV20-1 with TRBJ1-1; 9 bases are shared with TRBD1. Germline assignment: CDR1 DFQATT and CDR2 SNEGSKA (reference sequence). V shed 4 bases, J shed 2 bases, and the junction held 8 bases outside the gene matches. The CDR3 totals 15 residues. The CDR3 bases are TGCAGTGCTACCGGGACAGGGTATGGAAACACTGAAGCTTTCTTT. Translating gives CSATGTGYGNTEAFF.

The chain has TRBV7-3 and TRBJ2-1, with D hard to call. V lost 2 bases, J lost 5 bases, and 7 bases lay in between. Germline CDR1 reads SGHTA; CDR2 reads FQGTGA. The CDR3 length is 13 residues. The CDR3 region is CASSLRINNEQFF. CDR3 coding DNA: TGTGCCAGCAGCTTACGCATAAACAATGAGCAGTTCTTC.

In regard to this clonotype: A read error may be the cause here, since a much bigger clone is one base away. The chain recombines TRBV19 with TRBJ2-1, with TRBD1 identical over 7 bases. The CDR3 totals 15 residues. Per the germline V gene, CDR1 is LNHDA and CDR2 is SQIVND (reference sequence). CDR3 sequence reads: CASSSVNRGNNERFF. The CDR3 region has the DNA TGTGCCAGTAGTTCAGTAAACAGGGGTAACAATGAGCGGTTCTTC.

This clonotype was observed at least ten times. The V call is TRBV2, the J call TRBJ2-3; D is unclear. The germline V gene encodes CDR1 SNHLY and CDR2 FYNNEI. The CDR3 runs to 14 residues. V lost 4 bases, J lost 2 bases, and 10 bases lay in between. The CDR3 DNA reads as TGTGCCAGCAGTGGGCGCTTACTCACAGATACGCAGTATTTT. Translating it yields CASSGRLLTDTQYF.

This clonotype appeared many times. This chain uses TRBV6-1 with TRBJ2-2; 8 bases match TRBD2. V was clipped by 10 bases and J by 0 bases; unmatched bases: 7. This CDR3 has 15 residues. Germline values: CDR1 MNHNS, CDR2 SASEGT. The CDR3 DNA reads TGTGCCACCCGGCGGGGGGCAGCGAACACCGGGGAGCTGTTTTTT. Translating gives CATRRGAANTGELFF.

At least ten counts were recorded for this clonotype. The rearrangement links TRBV28 to TRBJ1-1, with 8 bases identical to TRBD1. CDR3 size: 14 residues. Germline assignment: CDR1 MDHEN and CDR2 SYDVKM. Germline trimming cut 2 bases from V and 11 bases from J; bases unmatched to any gene: 10. The CDR3 DNA reads TGTGCCAGCAGTTTAATGGACAGGGCGGCGGGGGCTTTCTTT. Protein product: CASSLMDRAAGAFF. The variable domain in full, completed from reference TRBV28 and TRBJ1-1, reads DVKVTQSSRYLVKRTGEKVFLECVQDMDHENMFWYRQDPGLGLRLIYFSYDVKMKEKGDIPEGYSVSREKKERFSLILESASTNQTSMYLCASSLMDRAAGAFFGQGTRLTVV.

The chain links TRBV2 to TRBJ1-5; 11 bases line up with TRBD1. This CDR3 has 15 residues. The germline gives CDR1 SNHLY, CDR2 FYNNEI. After removal of 6 bases from V and 6 bases from J, the junction contained 7 bases not matched to a gene. The CDR3 reads CASRERTGGGQPQHF. In nucleotides, the CDR3 is TGTGCCAGCAGGGAACGGACAGGGGGCGGTCAGCCCCAGCATTTT.

This clonotype was recorded a few times. Since a much larger clone is just one base distant, this may be a read error. This chain connects TRBV27 to TRBJ2-5; D is undetermined. The germline CDR1 and CDR2 sequences are MNHEY and SMNVEV (reference sequence). V lost 5 bases to trimming and J lost 6 bases, with 7 bases between them. The CDR3 sequence is 11 residues long. CDR3 DNA sequence: TGTGCCAGCAGTCTGAGGCAGACCCAGTACTTC. It specifies CASSLRQTQYF.

Remarks on this clonotype: This may arise from a read error, as a much more abundant clone is one base away. The V and J genes are TRBV15 and TRBJ2-7; 10 bases are shared with TRBD1. V shed 3 bases, J shed 4 bases, and the junction held 6 bases outside the gene matches. The germline V gene encodes CDR1 LNHNV and CDR2 YYDKDF (reference sequence). The CDR3 runs to 15 residues. In DNA form, the CDR3 reads TGTGCCACCAGCAGCCGGGACAGGGGACCGTACGAGCAGTACTTC. Protein product: CATSSRDRGPYEQYF.

Ten or more counts support this clonotype. The chain is built from TRBV6-2 or TRBV6-3 and TRBJ2-1; perhaps TRBD2 as D (5 bases). Germline values: CDR1 MNHEY, CDR2 SVGEGT. The CDR3 has 18 residues. V lost 0 bases and J 8 bases, leaving 23 bases between the germline ends. The chain's CDR3 is CASSYSIGIGGPLDEQFF. In nucleotides, the CDR3 is TGTGCCAGCAGTTACTCGATAGGTATCGGAGGCCCCCTGGATGAGCAGTTCTTC.

This clonotype has a count of ten or more. This chain uses TRBV15 with TRBJ1-1, with 10 bases aligning to TRBD1. The ends lost 0 bases at V and 0 bases at J; junction bases unmatched: 4. This CDR3 is built from 17 residues. CDR1 and CDR2 from the germline V gene are LNHNV and YYDKDF (reference sequence). CDR3 sequence: CATSRDGDRGLNTEAFF. The CDR3 region has the DNA TGTGCCACCAGCAGAGATGGGGACAGGGGCTTGAACACTGAAGCTTTCTTT.

The gene calls are TRBV19 and TRBJ2-1; the D is unclear. The germline V gene has CDR1 LNHDA and CDR2 SQIVND (reference sequence). The CDR3 runs to 14 residues. Trimming cost V 1 base and J 0 bases, with 4 bases left between them. The CDR3 protein is CASSIGGSYNEQFF. CDR3 nucleotides: TGTGCCAGTAGTATAGGCGGCTCCTACAATGAGCAGTTCTTC.

This clonotype was recorded at least ten times. CDR3 in amino acids: CSANGDRQGEQYF. CDR3 in DNA: TGCAGTGCCAACGGGGACCGGCAAGGAGAGCAGTACTTC. The chain employs TRBV20-1 and TRBJ2-7; possibly TRBD1 or TRBD2 for D (5 bases each). Germline V gene data show CDR1 as DFQATT and CDR2 as SNEGSKA (reference sequence). The CDR3 loop spans 13 amino acids. Trimming pared 6 bases from V and 7 bases from J, leaving 19 bases between.

This clonotype has ten or more counts. V usage is TRBV20-1 and J usage is TRBJ2-7; no definite D call. The V gene lost 3 bases and the J gene lost 1 base, with 10 bases spanning the gap. Germline CDR1 reads DFQATT; CDR2 reads SNEGSKA (reference sequence). The CDR3 is 13 residues long. The chain's CDR3 is CSASGQLSYEQYV. The CDR3, as DNA: TGCAGTGCTAGCGGGCAGTTATCCTACGAGCAGTACGTC.

This clonotype was observed many times. The chain couples TRBV20-1 to TRBJ2-7, with 10 bases identical to TRBD2. Unmatched junction bases numbered 10, after V lost 7 bases and J lost 1 base. This CDR3 has 15 amino acids. In germline, CDR1 is DFQATT, CDR2 SNEGSKA (reference sequence). DNA of the CDR3: TGCAGTGTCAGGGGGACTAGCGTAAGTTCCTACGAGCAGTACTTC. Its protein is CSVRGTSVSSYEQYF.

About this clonotype: It may be a read error: a sequence one base away is much more abundant. V usage is TRBV20-1 and J usage is TRBJ1-6; possible D gene TRBD1, 5 bases. Germline loops: CDR1 DFQATT, CDR2 SNEGSKA (reference sequence). Trimming removed 5 bases at V and 11 bases at J, with 22 bases between. The CDR3 has 15 amino acids. The CDR3 coding sequence is TGCAGTGCTCAGGGCGGGGAGGGAGTTCATCCACCCCTCCACTTT. Amino acid sequence: CSAQGGEGVHPPLHF.

This clonotype was observed many times. The V gene is TRBV10-2, the J gene TRBJ1-1; maybe TRBD1 (5 bases). CDR1 is WSHSY and CDR2 is SAAADI in the germline V gene. Trimming stripped 7 bases from V and 0 bases from J, with 9 bases between. This CDR3 has 13 amino acids. The CDR3 loop reads CASNRGVNTEAFF. As DNA, the CDR3 is TGCGCCAGCAATCGGGGGGTGAACACTGAAGCTTTCTTT.